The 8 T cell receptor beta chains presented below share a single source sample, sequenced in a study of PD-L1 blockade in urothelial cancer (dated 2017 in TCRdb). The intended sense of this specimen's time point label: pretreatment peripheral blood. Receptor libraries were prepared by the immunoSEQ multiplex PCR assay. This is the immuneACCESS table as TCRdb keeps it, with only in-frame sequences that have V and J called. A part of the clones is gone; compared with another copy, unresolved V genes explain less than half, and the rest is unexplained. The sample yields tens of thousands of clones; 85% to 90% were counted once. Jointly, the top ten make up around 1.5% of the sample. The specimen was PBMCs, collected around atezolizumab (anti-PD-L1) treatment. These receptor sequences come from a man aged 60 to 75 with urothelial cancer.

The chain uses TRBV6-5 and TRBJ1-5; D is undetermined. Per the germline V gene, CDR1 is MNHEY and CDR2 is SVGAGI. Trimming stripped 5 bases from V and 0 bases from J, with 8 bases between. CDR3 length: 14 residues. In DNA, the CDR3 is TGTGCCAGCAGTCCGACATATAGCAATCAGCCCCAGCATTTT. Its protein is CASSPTYSNQPQHF.

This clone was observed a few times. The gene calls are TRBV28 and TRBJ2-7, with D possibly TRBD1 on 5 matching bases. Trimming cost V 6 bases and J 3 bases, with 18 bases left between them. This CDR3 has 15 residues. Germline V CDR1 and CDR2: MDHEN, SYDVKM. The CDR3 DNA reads TGTGCCAGCAGCCGTAGGGGCAGGGTTGGCTACGAGCAGTACTTC. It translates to CASSRRGRVGYEQYF.

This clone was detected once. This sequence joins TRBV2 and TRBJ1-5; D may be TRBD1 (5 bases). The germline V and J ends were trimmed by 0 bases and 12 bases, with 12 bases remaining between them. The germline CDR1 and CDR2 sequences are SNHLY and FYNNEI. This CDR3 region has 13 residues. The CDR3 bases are TGTGCCAGCAGTGAAGCGCTTGGGGGGGGCCAGCATTTT. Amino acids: CASSEALGGGQHF. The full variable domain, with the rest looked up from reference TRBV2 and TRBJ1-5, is EPEVTQTPSHQVTQMGQEVILRCVPISNHLYFYWYRQILGQKVEFLVSFYNNEISEKSEIFDDQFSVERPDGSNFTLKIRSTKLEDSAMYFCASSEALGGGQHFGDGTRLSIL.

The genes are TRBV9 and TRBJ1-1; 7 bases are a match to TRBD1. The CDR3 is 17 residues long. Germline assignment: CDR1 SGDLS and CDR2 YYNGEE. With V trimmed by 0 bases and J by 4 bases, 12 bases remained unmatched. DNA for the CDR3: TGTGCCAGCAGCGTAGAGGGGATCAGACAGGGCGGCACTGAAGCTTTCTTT. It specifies CASSVEGIRQGGTEAFF.

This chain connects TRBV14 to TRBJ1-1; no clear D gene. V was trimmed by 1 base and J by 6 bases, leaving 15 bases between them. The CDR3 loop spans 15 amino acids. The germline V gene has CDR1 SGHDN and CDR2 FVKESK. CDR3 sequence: CASSQGGGFTSEAFF. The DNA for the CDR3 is TGTGCCAGCAGCCAAGGGGGAGGGTTTACCTCTGAAGCTTTCTTT.

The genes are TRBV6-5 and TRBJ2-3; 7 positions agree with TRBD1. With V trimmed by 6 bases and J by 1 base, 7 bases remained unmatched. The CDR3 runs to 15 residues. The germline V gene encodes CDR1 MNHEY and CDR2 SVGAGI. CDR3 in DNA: TGTGCCAGCAGCCTCCGGGACAGTCGCACAGATACGCAGTATTTT. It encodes CASSLRDSRTDTQYF.

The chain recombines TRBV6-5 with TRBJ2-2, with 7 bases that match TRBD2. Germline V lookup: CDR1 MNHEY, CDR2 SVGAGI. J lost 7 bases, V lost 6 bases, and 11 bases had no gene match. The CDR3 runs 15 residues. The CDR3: CASRATSLWGGELFF. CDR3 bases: TGTGCCAGCAGAGCGACTAGCCTCTGGGGCGGGGAGCTGTTTTTT.

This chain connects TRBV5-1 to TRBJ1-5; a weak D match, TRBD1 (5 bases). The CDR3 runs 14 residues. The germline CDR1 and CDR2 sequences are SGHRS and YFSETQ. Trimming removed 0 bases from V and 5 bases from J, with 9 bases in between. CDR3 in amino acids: CASSLAGGYQPQHF. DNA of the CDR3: TGCGCCAGCAGCTTGGCCGGGGGTTATCAGCCCCAGCATTTT.